The 28 T cell receptor beta chains given below trace back to one sample, sequenced in a study of metastatic and nonmetastatic thyroid tumors. Every patient underwent thyroid surgery untreated. Via MiXCR, TCRdb re-called the PCR reads. The table records about 23,000 clones, 20% of them present only once. The sequenced material came from blood. The source of these receptors is a female donor with papillary thyroid cancer or a benign thyroid nodule (not recorded which). Some clones in this sample may be carry-over from other donors' samples.

This clone was counted ten times or more. V and J are TRBV5-1 and TRBJ2-1; D remains unclear. With 0 bases removed from V and 0 bases from J, the gap between germline ends came to 10 bases. In germline, CDR1 is SGHRS, CDR2 YFSETQ. CDR3 length: 16 residues. The CDR3 DNA reads as TGCGCCAGCAGCTTGGCCGTGACGAGCTCCTACAATGAGCAGTTCTTC. Its protein is CASSLAVTSSYNEQFF.

This clone was detected only a few times. The chain recombines TRBV27 with TRBJ2-1; D might be TRBD1 (6 bases). The V end lost 5 bases, the J end lost 16 bases, and 18 bases lay between the germline ends. Germline-derived CDR1 and CDR2 are MNHEY and SMNVEV (reference sequence). This CDR3 is 12 amino acids long. The CDR3 sequence is CASSLQGNDHFF. CDR3 coding DNA: TGTGCCAGCAGTCTACAGGGTAATGATCATTTCTTC.

In this sample, this clone turned up many times. The chain is built from TRBV11-3 and TRBJ2-1, with TRBD2 matching 7 bases. The CDR3 covers 13 residues. The germline gives CDR1 SGHNT, CDR2 YENEEA. The J segment lost 12 bases and the V segment lost 0 bases, leaving 5 bases of the junction unmatched. CDR3 loop: CASSLDVGGRQFF. In DNA form, the CDR3 reads TGTGCCAGCAGCTTAGATGTCGGCGGGAGGCAGTTCTTC.

The chain carries TRBV11-1 and TRBJ2-3, with 12 bases lining up with TRBD2. CDR1 and CDR2 from the germline V gene are SGHAT and FQDESV (reference sequence). The length of the CDR3 is 16 residues. Trimming removed 1 base from V and 7 bases from J; junction bases left unmatched: 6. DNA for the CDR3: TGTGCCAGCAGCTTAGGACTAGCGGGAGCGGTTTATACGCAGTATTTT. The encoded protein is CASSLGLAGAVYTQYF.

This clone has a count of ten or more. The chain has TRBV6-4 and TRBJ2-1; D ambiguous. Trimming took 3 bases from V and 4 from J, leaving 7 bases between them. CDR1 and CDR2 from the germline V gene are MRHNA and SNTAGT. This CDR3 region has 13 residues. CDR3 residues: CASSDLQYNEQFF. The CDR3 coding sequence is TGTGCCAGCAGTGATCTGCAATACAATGAGCAGTTCTTC.

Ten or more counts support this clone. The CDR3 nucleotides are TGTGCCAGCAGCCTGGGACAGTATTACAATGAGCAGTTCTTC. Translated, it gives CASSLGQYYNEQFF. The chain employs TRBV6-2 or TRBV6-3 and TRBJ2-1, with 7 bases lining up with TRBD1. After removal of 6 bases from V and 4 bases from J, the junction contained 6 bases not matched to a gene. CDR3 length: 14 residues. Per the germline V gene, CDR1 is MNHEY and CDR2 is SVGEGT.

In its sample, this clone was seen many times. For the CDR3, the DNA is TGTGCCAGCAGCGTAGGGGCGGGCCAAGAGACCCAGTACTTC. It codes for CASSVGAGQETQYF. The chain has TRBV9 and TRBJ2-5; maybe TRBD2 (5 bases). CDR1 and CDR2 (germline): SGDLS, YYNGEE. Trimming removed 0 bases at V and 1 base at J, with 7 bases between. The CDR3 loop spans 14 amino acids.

The J gene is TRBJ2-1, the V gene TRBV20-1; D is unclear. Trimming shortened V by 3 bases and J by 6 bases, and 9 bases separated the two germline ends. There are 12 residues in the CDR3. Looked up from germline, CDR1 is DFQATT and CDR2 is SNEGSKA (reference sequence). CDR3 DNA sequence: TGCAGTGCTAGTTCTCAGGTCAATGAGCAGTTCTTC. Amino acids: CSASSQVNEQFF.

In its sample, this clone ranks as medium-sized. The chain carries TRBV30 and TRBJ2-1; tentative D call: TRBD1 (5 bases). This CDR3 region has 11 residues. CDR1 is GTSNPN, CDR2 SVGIG, per germline (reference sequence). V was trimmed by 8 bases and J by 10 bases, leaving 15 bases between them. CDR3 DNA sequence: TGTGCCGGTAACAGGCCACCCGAGCAGTTCTTC. It specifies CAGNRPPEQFF.

The gene calls are TRBV11-2 and TRBJ1-2; 8 nucleotides line up with TRBD1. V shed 8 bases, J shed 0 bases, and the junction held 11 bases outside the gene matches. The CDR3 runs to 16 residues. Germline CDR1 reads SGHAT; CDR2 reads FQNNGV. As DNA, the CDR3 is TGTGCCAGCGGCGAGGCAGGGGGCTCCCCTAACTATGGCTACACCTTC. Encoded protein: CASGEAGGSPNYGYTF.

This clone was found many times. This chain connects TRBV7-8 to TRBJ2-7; D remains unclear. V shed 1 base and J shed 8 bases, with 12 bases lying between them. The CDR3 has 13 amino acids. Germline CDR1 reads SGHVS; CDR2 reads FQNEAQ. In nucleotides, the CDR3 is TGTGCCAGCAGCTTAGTCGGATTGTTAAAGCAGTACTTC. It yields the protein CASSLVGLLKQYF.

V and J are TRBV15 and TRBJ1-5; D uncertain. Germline CDR1 reads LNHNV; CDR2 reads YYDKDF (reference sequence). This CDR3 region has 16 residues. V lost 0 bases and J 5 bases, leaving 14 bases between the germline ends. This CDR3 is CATSREPVCGYQPQHF. CDR3 coding DNA: TGTGCCACCAGCAGAGAGCCCGTCTGCGGTTATCAGCCCCAGCATTTT.

This clone was observed at least ten times. The chain uses TRBV9 and TRBJ2-7; 8 bases agree with TRBD2. V trimming: 0 bases; J trimming: 6 bases; junction bases outside the gene matches: 8. There are 15 residues in the CDR3. CDR1 and CDR2 from the germline V gene are SGDLS and YYNGEE. CDR3: CASSVGGAGGLEQYF. CDR3 coding DNA: TGTGCCAGCAGCGTAGGGGGCGCGGGAGGACTCGAGCAGTACTTC.

There are many counts of this clone. The CDR3 sequence: CASSLGSGIPARVETQYF. CDR3 nucleotides: TGTGCCAGCAGCTTAGGGTCCGGGATTCCAGCGCGAGTGGAGACCCAGTACTTC. The chain employs TRBV11-1 and TRBJ2-5, with D perhaps TRBD2 (5 bases). The ends were cut back, 1 base at V and 5 bases at J, with 23 bases in the middle. The CDR3 runs to 18 residues. CDR1 and CDR2 from the germline V gene are SGHAT and FQDESV (reference sequence).

This clone ranks as medium-sized. Within the sample, other DNA sequences also encode this same CDR3. V usage is TRBV27 and J usage is TRBJ1-2; TRBD1 might be the D (5 bases). The germline gives CDR1 MNHEY, CDR2 SMNVEV (reference sequence). V gave up 5 bases and J gave up 7 bases, with 20 bases separating them. The CDR3 extends over 15 amino acids. CDR3 sequence: CASSASPGTGSGYTF. The DNA of the CDR3 is TGTGCCAGCAGTGCCTCTCCCGGGACGGGCAGTGGCTACACCTTC.

Ten or more counts support this clone. The chain uses TRBV20-1 and TRBJ1-5, with D hard to call. Trimming pared 6 bases from V and 2 bases from J, leaving 11 bases between. The CDR3 contains 13 residues. CDR1 DFQATT and CDR2 SNEGSKA come from the germline V gene (reference sequence). The CDR3 loop is CSALGRGNQPQHF. The CDR3 DNA follows: TGCAGTGCCCTCGGGCGGGGCAATCAGCCCCAGCATTTT.

In its sample, this clone is medium-sized. The CDR3 region is CASSYRYGSYEQYF. In DNA form, the CDR3 reads TGTGCCAGCAGTTACCGGTACGGGTCCTACGAGCAGTACTTC. The chain carries TRBV6-5 and TRBJ2-7, with unresolved D. The CDR3 runs 14 residues. The ends were cut back, 2 bases at V and 1 base at J, with 9 bases in the middle. Germline CDR1 reads MNHEY; CDR2 reads SVGAGI.

This clone was seen at least ten times. The chain carries TRBV5-1 and TRBJ2-5; 8 nucleotides align to TRBD1. V gave up 4 bases and J gave up 1 base; unmatched junction bases: 6. Germline values: CDR1 SGHRS, CDR2 YFSETQ. This CDR3 has 15 amino acids. CDR3 loop: CASSPDRVGQETQYF. CDR3 nucleotides: TGCGCCAGCAGCCCGGACAGGGTCGGCCAAGAGACCCAGTACTTC.

In this sample, this clone turned up many times. The chain carries TRBV27 and TRBJ2-3; D remains unclear. The CDR3 is made up of 16 amino acids. The germline V gene has CDR1 MNHEY and CDR2 SMNVEV (reference sequence). V dropped 6 bases and J dropped 0 bases, with 16 bases sitting between them. The CDR3 coding sequence is TGTGCCAGCAGCCCTGAAGGCACACCTAGCACAGATACGCAGTATTTT. It codes for CASSPEGTPSTDTQYF.

With regard to this clone: Because the CDR3 is missing its conserved closing phenylalanine or tryptophan, this is likely a read error. The chain recombines TRBV5-5 with TRBJ1-2; possibly TRBD1 for D (5 bases). Deletions cut 2 bases from V and 6 bases from J, with 17 bases between. This CDR3 is 15 amino acids long. Germline assignment: CDR1 SGHKS and CDR2 YYEKEE (reference sequence). As DNA, the CDR3 is TGTGCCAGCAGCTTACAGGTGAGGCCGTCGAATGGCTACACCTCC. Amino acid sequence: CASSLQVRPSNGYTS.

Details on this clone: A much larger clone is a single base away; this may be a read error. The chain joins TRBV5-4 to TRBJ1-2; no clear D gene. In germline, CDR1 is SGHNT, CDR2 YYREEE (reference sequence). With 2 bases removed from V and 7 bases from J, the gap between germline ends came to 9 bases. CDR3 size: 12 residues. CDR3 in DNA: TGTGCCAGCAGCTTACAGTGCCGTGGCTACACCTTC. Its translation: CASSLQCRGYTF.

The J gene is TRBJ2-3, the V gene TRBV14, with D tentatively TRBD2 (6 bases). The germline gives CDR1 SGHDN, CDR2 FVKESK. The CDR3 runs 13 residues. The germline V and J ends were trimmed by 4 bases and 8 bases, with 13 bases remaining between them. The CDR3 DNA sequence: TGTGCCAGCAGCCTATGGACGGGAGCTACGCAGTATTTT. Amino acid sequence: CASSLWTGATQYF.

This clone has a count of ten or more. The V gene is TRBV29-1, the J gene TRBJ2-2; TRBD2 agrees at 8 bases. The trim removed 6 bases at V and 1 base at J, leaving 10 bases unmatched. The CDR3 has 16 residues. Germline V gives CDR1 SQVTM, CDR2 ANQGSEA. In DNA form, the CDR3 reads TGCAGCGTCCGCCTGGGCGGGGGGCTGAACACCGGGGAGCTGTTTTTT. Translating gives CSVRLGGGLNTGELFF.

This clone was recorded many times. The chain is built from TRBV5-6 and TRBJ2-7; a weak D match, TRBD2 (5 bases). The CDR3 covers 13 residues. Trimming removed 2 bases from V and 0 bases from J, with 6 bases in between. In germline, CDR1 is SGHDT, CDR2 YYEEEE. The CDR3 nucleotides read TGTGCCAGCAGCTTCGGGAACTCCTACGAGCAGTACTTC. This gives the protein CASSFGNSYEQYF.

This chain uses TRBV3-1 with TRBJ1-3; D not certain. V dropped 5 bases and J dropped 0 bases, with 11 bases sitting between them. This CDR3 is 15 amino acids long. The germline gives CDR1 LGHDT, CDR2 YNNKEL (reference sequence). CDR3 coding DNA: TGTGCCAGCAGCGGAACCCGGGACTCTGGAAACACCATATATTTT. Amino acids: CASSGTRDSGNTIYF.

This clone was seen many times. CDR3 loop: CASSITGGNEQYF. In DNA, the CDR3 is TGTGCCAGTAGTATCACCGGCGGTAACGAGCAGTACTTC. The rearrangement links TRBV19 to TRBJ2-7; D call uncertain. Trimming took off 3 bases at V and 5 bases at J, with 11 bases between the two ends. The CDR3 runs to 13 residues. CDR1 is LNHDA, CDR2 SQIVND, per germline (reference sequence). The full variable domain, in which reference TRBV19 and TRBJ2-7 provide the parts outside the CDR3, is DGGITQSPKYLFRKEGQNVTLSCEQNLNHDAMYWYRQDPGQGLRLIYYSQIVNDFQKGDIAEGYSVSREKKESFPLTVTSAQKNPTAFYLCASSITGGNEQYFGPGTRLTVT.

In its sample, this clone was seen many times. V gene TRBV10-2 combines with J gene TRBJ2-2; TRBD2 matches 12 bases. V trimming: 6 bases; J trimming: 7 bases; junction bases outside the gene matches: 6. The germline V gene encodes CDR1 WSHSY and CDR2 SAAADI. The CDR3 totals 15 residues. Here the CDR3 reads CASRGLAGNVGELFF. The CDR3 DNA reads as TGCGCCAGCAGAGGACTAGCGGGAAATGTCGGGGAGCTGTTTTTT.

By sample fraction, this clone is medium-sized (0.01 to 0.1%). This sequence joins TRBV28 and TRBJ2-7; TRBD2 matches at 8 bases. V lost 7 bases, J lost 6 bases, and 14 bases stayed unmatched. Germline V gives CDR1 MDHEN, CDR2 SYDVKM. CDR3 size: 15 residues. The DNA of the CDR3 is TGTGCCAGCAAGCTTAAAGCGGGAGTAGAGCCCGAGCAGTACTTC. Translated, it gives CASKLKAGVEPEQYF.